The 27 T cell receptor beta chains below come from one sample, sequenced in a study of blood T cell repertoires in COVID-19 (dated by TCRdb to 2020 to 2022). To prepare the library, the immunoSEQ multiplex PCR assay was applied. TCRdb took over this immuneACCESS table, retaining in-frame rearrangements with V and J assigned. Such tables are incomplete; in checked studies, under half of the missing clones stem from an unresolved V gene, and the remainder is unexplained. The sample includes approximately 240,000 clones, with roughly 86% observed a single time. Of the sample, 3% is held by the ten largest clones. Input material: peripheral blood. The receptors shown here come from a woman in her twenties or thirties who had recovered from COVID-19.

The chain is built from TRBV6-5 and TRBJ1-5; perhaps TRBD1 as D (5 bases). Germline V CDR1 and CDR2: MNHEY, SVGAGI. The V end was cut by 6 bases, the J end by 6 bases, with 12 bases between. This CDR3 region has 13 residues. The CDR3, as DNA: TGTGCCAGCAGCCCCACCGGGGGTCAGCCCCAGCATTTT. This gives the protein CASSPTGGQPQHF.

The genes are TRBV19 and TRBJ2-3; 10 bases match TRBD1. This CDR3 has 14 residues. Germline V gives CDR1 LNHDA, CDR2 SQIVND (reference sequence). J lost 4 bases, V lost 8 bases, and 6 bases had no gene match. DNA for the CDR3: TGTGCCAGTTCTAAGACAGGGGGCGCAGATACGCAGTATTTT. Translated, it gives CASSKTGGADTQYF.

DNA of the CDR3: TGCGCCAGCAGTCAATCGTCGCCGGGTAACACCGGGGAGCTGTTTTTT. Its protein is CASSQSSPGNTGELFF. The rearrangement links TRBV23-1 to TRBJ2-2; D is undetermined. TRBV23-1 is an ORF, and what it does is uncertain. V gave up 0 bases and J gave up 2 bases, with 10 bases separating them. The CDR3 runs 16 residues.

The chain couples TRBV15 to TRBJ2-7; TRBD2 might be the D (5 bases). V was clipped by 1 base and J by 4 bases, with 8 bases between them. CDR3 length equals 13 residues. Germline CDR1 LNHNV, CDR2 YYDKDF (reference sequence). CDR3 residues: CATSRGPGYEQYF. DNA for the CDR3: TGTGCCACCAGCAGAGGCCCGGGATACGAGCAGTACTTC.

The chain has TRBV5-4 and TRBJ2-1; the match to TRBD2 covers 7 bases. The CDR3 extends over 14 amino acids. V lost 0 bases, J lost 8 bases, and 5 bases stayed unmatched. Germline CDR1 and CDR2: SGHNT and YYREEE (reference sequence). The chain's CDR3 is CASSLGGGDYEQFF. The CDR3 DNA reads as TGTGCCAGCAGCTTGGGGGGGGGAGACTATGAGCAGTTCTTC.

The chain has TRBV3-1 (or the pseudogene TRBV3-2) and TRBJ2-7; D is possibly TRBD2 (5 bases). The length of the CDR3 is 16 residues. CDR1 and CDR2 (germline): LGHDT, YNNKEL (reference sequence). Trimming took 0 bases from V and 6 from J, leaving 18 bases between them. The CDR3 DNA follows: TGTGCCAGCAGCCAAGATCGGACTTCTCCACTTGGCGAGCAGTACTTC. Protein sequence: CASSQDRTSPLGEQYF.

This clone was observed a few times. This chain uses TRBV5-4 with TRBJ2-1, with 7 bases fitting TRBD2. CDR1 and CDR2 from the germline V gene are SGHNT and YYREEE (reference sequence). The ends lost 3 bases at V and 4 bases at J; junction bases unmatched: 13. CDR3 length equals 17 residues. CDR3 nucleotides: TGTGCCAGCAGCTCCGACGGAGGGGCTAGCGGTTACAATGAGCAGTTCTTC. Amino acids: CASSSDGGASGYNEQFF.

The chain links TRBV6-5 to TRBJ2-7, with a tentative D call TRBD1 (7 bases). The CDR3 has 14 residues. V was cut by 5 bases and J by 3 bases, with 14 bases left in between. Germline V gene data show CDR1 as MNHEY and CDR2 as SVGAGI. The CDR3 coding sequence is TGTGCCAGCAGTCCAAGACAGGGACTCTACGAGCAGTACTTC. Protein product: CASSPRQGLYEQYF.

The gene calls are TRBV27 and TRBJ2-7; D remains unclear. Germline CDR1 reads MNHEY; CDR2 reads SMNVEV (reference sequence). The CDR3 runs 13 residues. The V gene lost 4 bases and the J gene lost 7 bases, with 14 bases spanning the gap. The DNA of the CDR3 is TGTGCCAGCAGTTATTCGAGGATTGGAGAGCAGTACTTC. It codes for CASSYSRIGEQYF.

The genes are TRBV2 and TRBJ1-2, with D unclear. The CDR3 contains 14 residues. V shed 3 bases and J shed 2 bases, with 10 bases lying between them. In germline, CDR1 is SNHLY, CDR2 FYNNEI. This chain's CDR3 is CASSDRTRNYGYTF. The CDR3 DNA sequence: TGTGCCAGCAGTGATAGAACTAGGAACTATGGCTACACCTTC.

The chain employs TRBV13 and TRBJ2-5; 9 positions match TRBD2. Per the germline V gene, CDR1 is PRHDT and CDR2 is FYEKMQ (reference sequence). The CDR3 consists of 17 residues. The junction had 7 bases not matched to a gene; V was cut back by 0 bases and J by 2 bases. The CDR3 reads CASSLGHRRGGQETQYF. CDR3 DNA sequence: TGTGCCAGCAGCTTAGGCCATCGGCGGGGGGGGCAAGAGACCCAGTACTTC. The entire variable domain, with the rest obtained from reference TRBV13 and TRBJ2-5, is as follows: AAGVIQSPRHLIKEKRETATLKCYPIPRHDTVYWYQQGPGQDPQFLISFYEKMQSDKGSIPDRFSAQQFSDYHSELNMSSLELGDSALYFCASSLGHRRGGQETQYFGPGTRLLVL.

In its sample, this clone was seen once. The chain combines TRBV2 with TRBJ1-6; D uncertain. Germline V gives CDR1 SNHLY, CDR2 FYNNEI. The length of the CDR3 is 19 residues. V lost 6 bases and J lost 0, with 21 bases in between. This CDR3 is CASRKTPQAISSYNSPLHF. The CDR3 coding sequence is TGTGCCAGCAGAAAGACACCTCAGGCAATCAGCTCCTATAATTCACCCCTCCACTTT. The whole variable domain, remainder taken from reference TRBV2 and TRBJ1-6, is EPEVTQTPSHQVTQMGQEVILRCVPISNHLYFYWYRQILGQKVEFLVSFYNNEISEKSEIFDDQFSVERPDGSNFTLKIRSTKLEDSAMYFCASRKTPQAISSYNSPLHFGNGTRLTVT.

This rearrangement joins TRBV7-6 to TRBJ2-3; 8 positions match TRBD2. The CDR3 consists of 16 residues. Germline V gene sequence: CDR1 SGHVS, CDR2 FNYEAQ. Trimming took 5 bases from V and 6 from J; bases not matched to a gene: 13. CDR3 coding DNA: TGTGCCAGCAGCCGAGACGCCTCCAGCGGGGGTGATACGCAGTATTTT. Its protein is CASSRDASSGGDTQYF.

This clone was found once. The V call is TRBV4-3, the J call TRBJ1-6; 7 bases are a match to TRBD1. Germline V gives CDR1 LGHNA, CDR2 YSLEER. This CDR3 has 15 residues. Unmatched junction bases numbered 7, after V lost 4 bases and J lost 7 bases. This chain's CDR3 is CASSRDRAKNSPLHF. The CDR3 nucleotides are TGCGCCAGCAGCCGTGACAGGGCGAAAAATTCACCCCTCCACTTT.

The chain has TRBV15 and TRBJ2-5; D remains unclear. With 1 base removed from V and 7 bases from J, the gap between germline ends came to 22 bases. The CDR3 runs 17 residues. Germline CDR1 LNHNV, CDR2 YYDKDF (reference sequence). CDR3 protein: CATSRAPSTSYRMTQYF. The CDR3 DNA reads as TGTGCCACCAGCAGAGCTCCCTCGACATCCTACCGTATGACCCAGTACTTC.

The chain joins TRBV7-3 to TRBJ2-3, with TRBD2 matching 10 bases. V dropped 5 bases and J dropped 4; count of bases not matched to a gene: 6. CDR1 is SGHTA and CDR2 is FQGTGA in the germline V gene. CDR3 length equals 15 residues. Here the CDR3 DNA reads TGTGCCAGCAGCATCAGCGGGGGGGCTTCAGATACGCAGTATTTT. Translating it yields CASSISGGASDTQYF.

The DNA for the CDR3 is TGTGCCAGCAGTGAAGGACAGGTAACCTACGAGCAGTACTTC. As protein: CASSEGQVTYEQYF. This chain uses TRBV2 with TRBJ2-7, with D possibly TRBD1 on 6 matching bases. V lost 1 base to trimming and J lost 2 bases, with 9 bases between them. Germline CDR1 SNHLY, CDR2 FYNNEI. There are 14 residues in the CDR3.

This sequence joins TRBV6-5 and TRBJ2-2; D perhaps matches TRBD1 (6 bases). Germline CDR1 is MNHEY and CDR2 is SVGAGI. Trimming pared 8 bases from V and 7 bases from J, leaving 17 bases between. This CDR3 has 14 amino acids. The CDR3 nucleotides read TGTGCCAGCCAAGCCCCAGGGGTGGGCGGGGAGCTGTTTTTT. Encoded protein: CASQAPGVGGELFF.

The chain is built from TRBV12-5 and TRBJ2-7; tentatively, D is TRBD2 (5 bases). The CDR3 consists of 14 residues. The V gene's germline CDR1 is LGHNT and CDR2 FRNRAP. V lost 6 bases and J lost 3, with 15 bases in between. CDR3 sequence: CASGYLIAGYEQYF. DNA for the CDR3: TGTGCTAGTGGATATCTGATTGCGGGCTACGAGCAGTACTTC.

The chain uses TRBV2 and TRBJ2-7; 9 nucleotides line up with TRBD1. This CDR3 is 13 amino acids long. Unmatched junction bases numbered 10, after V lost 4 bases and J lost 12 bases. Germline V gene data show CDR1 as SNHLY and CDR2 as FYNNEI. Here the CDR3 reads CASSVTGGTVLYF. CDR3 bases: TGTGCCAGCAGTGTGACAGGGGGTACCGTTCTGTACTTC.

This clone was found a few times. This rearrangement joins TRBV25-1 to TRBJ2-1, with 8 bases aligning to TRBD1. Per the germline V gene, CDR1 is MGHDK and CDR2 is SYGVNS. The CDR3 totals 14 residues. V dropped 4 bases and J dropped 6; count of bases not matched to a gene: 5. The CDR3 nucleotides read TGTGCCAGCAGTGTACAGGGGGTGACCAATGAGCAGTTCTTC. It yields the protein CASSVQGVTNEQFF.

This clone was counted many times. The J gene is TRBJ1-1, the V gene TRBV27; no firm D call. CDR1 and CDR2 from the germline V gene are MNHEY and SMNVEV (reference sequence). The CDR3 length is 15 residues. V lost 5 bases and J 0 bases, leaving 13 bases between the germline ends. CDR3 sequence: CASSNSPQVNTEAFF. The CDR3, as DNA: TGTGCCAGCAGTAATTCCCCGCAGGTGAACACTGAAGCTTTCTTT.

V is TRBV19 and J is TRBJ2-3, with TRBD2 identical over 8 bases. Germline V CDR1 and CDR2: LNHDA, SQIVND (reference sequence). The CDR3 sequence is 16 residues long. Losses at the gene ends were 5 bases for V and 2 bases for J; bases not matched to a gene: 9. CDR3 bases: TGTGCCAGTAGTCGACAAGCGGGGGCATCCACAGATACGCAGTATTTT. It is translated as CASSRQAGASTDTQYF. Drawing the rest from reference TRBV19 and TRBJ2-3, the complete variable domain is DGGITQSPKYLFRKEGQNVTLSCEQNLNHDAMYWYRQDPGQGLRLIYYSQIVNDFQKGDIAEGYSVSREKKESFPLTVTSAQKNPTAFYLCASSRQAGASTDTQYFGPGTRLTVL.

This sequence joins TRBV9 and TRBJ2-3; 13 bases are a match to TRBD2. Trimming took 4 bases from V and 1 from J; bases not matched to a gene: 3. The germline CDR1 and CDR2 sequences are SGDLS and YYNGEE. The CDR3 is 16 residues long. The CDR3 DNA reads TGTGCCAGCAGCCCTACTAGCGGGGGGGGCACAGATACGCAGTATTTT. Translating it yields CASSPTSGGGTDTQYF. The full variable domain, rest sourced from reference TRBV9 and TRBJ2-3, is DSGVTQTPKHLITATGQRVTLRCSPRSGDLSVYWYQQSLDQGLQFLIQYYNGEERAKGNILERFSAQQFPDLHSELNLSSLELGDSALYFCASSPTSGGGTDTQYFGPGTRLTVL.

The chain couples TRBV5-5 to TRBJ1-4; tentatively, D is TRBD1 (5 bases). Trimming took off 4 bases at V and 8 bases at J, with 15 bases between the two ends. Germline V gene sequence: CDR1 SGHKS, CDR2 YYEKEE (reference sequence). The CDR3 has 14 residues. CDR3 nucleotides: TGTGCCAGCAGCCTTTTCCTGACAGACGAAAAACTGTTTTTT. It yields the protein CASSLFLTDEKLFF.

CDR3 sequence reads: CASSQQTQRETQYF. The CDR3 DNA reads as TGTGCCAGCAGCCAACAAACCCAGAGGGAGACCCAGTACTTC. V and J are TRBV3-1 (or the pseudogene TRBV3-2) and TRBJ2-5; D unclear. V was pared by 2 bases and J by 5 bases, with 12 bases between. The germline CDR1 and CDR2 sequences are LGHDT and YNNKEL (reference sequence). This CDR3 has 14 residues.

The chain links TRBV12-5 to TRBJ1-1, with TRBD1 identical over 8 bases. With 0 bases clipped from V and 4 bases from J, the junction kept 7 bases outside the gene matches. The germline gives CDR1 LGHNT, CDR2 FRNRAP. The CDR3 runs to 16 residues. The CDR3 DNA follows: TGTGCTAGTGGTTTGGTATCGATTACAGGGGGCACTGAAGCTTTCTTT. Translation gives CASGLVSITGGTEAFF.